This T cell receptor beta chain was captured by sequencing in a study of blood T cell repertoires in COVID-19. Background on the study: From T cells, B-cell-depleted T cells, or PBMCs came the material, which was cDNA or gDNA.

Authors' data handling: It was from reference gene primer amplification that nucleated cell counts were estimated. The protocol was immunoSEQ multiplex PCR, while the TCRdb copy is restricted to in-frame clones and leaves out a portion. That table gives V, J and clone size, and the DNA gave D and trimming. The table has 200,000 to 300,000 clones, about 79% seen once. The germline gives CDR1 SGHAT, CDR2 FQDESV (reference sequence). CDR3 size: 12 residues. V was trimmed by 5 bases and J by 5 bases, leaving 4 bases between them. The genes are TRBV11-1 and TRBJ1-6; the D is unclear. The sequence was collected from a woman at least 80 years old with acute or convalescent COVID-19. The material sequenced was peripheral blood. The CDR3 spells CASSRDNSPLHF. In DNA, the CDR3 is TGTGCCAGCAGCCGAGATAATTCACCCCTCCACTTT. The variable domain in full, completed from reference TRBV11-1 and TRBJ1-6, reads EAEVAQSPRYKITEKSQAVAFWCDPISGHATLYWYRQILGQGPELLVQFQDESVVDDSQLPKDRFSAERLKGVDSTLKIQPAELGDSAMYLCASSRDNSPLHFGNGTRLTVT.